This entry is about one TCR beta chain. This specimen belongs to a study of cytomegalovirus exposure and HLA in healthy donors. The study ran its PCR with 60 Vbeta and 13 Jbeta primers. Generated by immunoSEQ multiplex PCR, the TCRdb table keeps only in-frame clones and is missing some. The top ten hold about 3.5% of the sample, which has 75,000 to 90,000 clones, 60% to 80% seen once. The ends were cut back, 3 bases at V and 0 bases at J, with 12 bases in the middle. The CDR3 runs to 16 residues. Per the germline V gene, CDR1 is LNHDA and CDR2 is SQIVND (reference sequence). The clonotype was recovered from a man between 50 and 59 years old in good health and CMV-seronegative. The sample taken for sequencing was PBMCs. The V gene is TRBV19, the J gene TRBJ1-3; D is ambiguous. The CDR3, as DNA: TGTGCCAGTAGTATTTCGGGTCAAAGCTCTGGAAACACCATATATTTT. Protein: CASSISGQSSGNTIYF.